A single sample gave rise to the 22 T cell receptor beta chains below, sequenced in a study of cytomegalovirus exposure and HLA in healthy donors (dated by TCRdb to 2016 to 2017). The library came from the immunoSEQ multiplex PCR assay. For the multiplex PCR, a mixture combining 60 forward primers for TCR Vbeta segments and 13 reverse primers for TCR Jbeta segments was used. TCRdb re-hosts the immuneACCESS table, in-frame sequences only. Its copies lack some clones; in the studies checked, an unresolved V gene accounts for under half of them, and the cause for the rest is not known. The sample table records 150,000 to 200,000 clones; approximately 81% of these occur just once. The top ten clones comprise approximately 2.4% of the sample. Sequencing was carried out using PBMCs. The receptors stem from a female donor in good health and CMV-seronegative.

This sequence joins TRBV7-8 and TRBJ1-4, with D tentatively TRBD1 (5 bases). CDR3 length equals 14 residues. Germline CDR1 and CDR2: SGHVS and FQNEAQ. The germline V and J ends were trimmed by 5 bases and 4 bases, with 11 bases remaining between them. In nucleotides, the CDR3 is TGTGCCAGCAGCCCCCGACAGCATAATGAAAAACTGTTTTTT. It is translated as CASSPRQHNEKLFF.

The chain couples TRBV30 to TRBJ2-7; D uncertain. The CDR3 loop spans 11 amino acids. Trimming removed 0 bases at V and 7 bases at J, with 7 bases between. Germline V gives CDR1 GTSNPN, CDR2 SVGIG (reference sequence). CDR3 loop: CAWSVQREQYF. The CDR3 nucleotides read TGTGCCTGGAGTGTACAGAGAGAGCAGTACTTC.

A few counts support this clone. The rearrangement links TRBV30 to TRBJ2-7, with 9 bases identical to TRBD1. The CDR3 runs to 14 residues. The germline gives CDR1 GTSNPN, CDR2 SVGIG (reference sequence). The J segment lost 5 bases and the V segment lost 0 bases, leaving 5 bases of the junction unmatched. The DNA of the CDR3 is TGTGCCTGGAGTGTGGACAGGGGCTACCACGAGCAGTACTTC. It translates to CAWSVDRGYHEQYF.

The V and J genes are TRBV14 and TRBJ1-5, with 7 bases that match TRBD1. The CDR3 sequence is 18 residues long. Germline assignment: CDR1 SGHDN and CDR2 FVKESK. V lost 3 bases and J lost 0; bases outside the gene matches: 11. The CDR3 here is CASSHWGQSLISNQPQHF. The CDR3 DNA reads TGTGCCAGCAGCCACTGGGGACAGTCGCTAATTAGCAATCAGCCCCAGCATTTT.

Only a few counts were recorded for this clone. Other DNA sequences of this sample code for an identical CDR3. V is TRBV27 and J is TRBJ2-1, with D possibly being TRBD2 (6 bases). The CDR3 has 14 amino acids. V was trimmed by 7 bases and J by 7 bases, leaving 17 bases between them. The germline V gene has CDR1 MNHEY and CDR2 SMNVEV (reference sequence). CDR3 DNA sequence: TGTGCCAGCATCCGGGGTAGCGGCACAAATGAGCAGTTCTTC. Its translation: CASIRGSGTNEQFF.

The V call is TRBV7-2, the J call TRBJ2-3, with 11 positions matching TRBD2. CDR1 and CDR2 (germline): SGHTA, FQGNSA. Trimming took 7 bases from V and 6 from J; bases not matched to a gene: 9. The CDR3 runs to 15 residues. The DNA for the CDR3 is TGTGCCAGCACCCGTGGGGCTAGCGGGGGGGATACGCAGTATTTT. Translated, it gives CASTRGASGGDTQYF.

The V gene is TRBV7-2, the J gene TRBJ2-1; no firm D call. The CDR3 has 13 residues. Germline V gene lookup returns CDR1 SGHTA and CDR2 FQGNSA. V lost 1 base and J 4 bases, leaving 5 bases between the germline ends. The CDR3 DNA is TGTGCCAGCAGCTTAGTAGCTTACAATGAGCAGTTCTTC. The encoded protein is CASSLVAYNEQFF.

This clone was found once. This chain uses TRBV30 with TRBJ2-7; TRBD1 matches at 12 bases. The CDR3 is 14 amino acids. The germline V gene encodes CDR1 GTSNPN and CDR2 SVGIG (reference sequence). J gave up 5 bases and V 2 bases, and 4 bases lay outside the gene matches. Here the CDR3 DNA reads TGTGCCTGGAGTCTTGGGACAGGGGGCGACGAGCAGTACTTC. Its protein is CAWSLGTGGDEQYF.

V and J are TRBV28 and TRBJ2-7; D perhaps matches TRBD1 (5 bases). V gave up 3 bases and J gave up 5 bases, with 14 bases separating them. CDR1 is MDHEN, CDR2 SYDVKM, per germline. The CDR3 is 14 residues long. The CDR3 region has the DNA TGTGCCAGCAGTTTCCTAAGGCAGGGTGACGAGCAGTACTTC. Protein sequence: CASSFLRQGDEQYF.

The rearrangement joins TRBV29-1 to TRBJ1-2, with unresolved D. Germline loops: CDR1 SQVTM, CDR2 ANQGSEA. With 4 bases removed from V and 6 bases from J, the gap between germline ends came to 6 bases. This CDR3 is built from 10 residues. The CDR3 DNA reads as TGCAGCGTTGCCGGGAATGGCTACACCTTC. Its translation is CSVAGNGYTF. Full variable domain (missing parts from reference TRBV29-1 and TRBJ1-2): SAVISQKPSRDICQRGTSLTIQCQVDSQVTMMFWYRQQPGQSLTLIATANQGSEATYESGFVIDKFPISRPNLTFSTLTVSNMSPEDSSIYLCSVAGNGYTFGSGTRLTVV.

The gene calls are TRBV2 and TRBJ1-5; 9 bases fit TRBD1. The ends lost 8 bases at V and 0 bases at J; junction bases unmatched: 14. This CDR3 contains 18 residues. Per germline, CDR1 SNHLY and CDR2 FYNNEI. As DNA, the CDR3 is TGTGCCAGCGGTATTGACAGGGGGGGCTATAATAGCAATCAGCCCCAGCATTTT. Its translation is CASGIDRGGYNSNQPQHF.

The chain has TRBV2 and TRBJ1-2; no reliable D call. Trimming cost V 2 bases and J 2 bases, with 9 bases left between them. The CDR3 length is 14 residues. CDR1 and CDR2 (germline): SNHLY, FYNNEI. The CDR3 protein is CASSEIQRNYGYTF. CDR3 coding DNA: TGTGCCAGCAGTGAAATCCAGAGGAACTATGGCTACACCTTC.

The J gene is TRBJ2-1, the V gene TRBV5-1, with 7 bases that match TRBD1. The CDR3 has 14 amino acids. The germline V gene has CDR1 SGHRS and CDR2 YFSETQ. Trimming cost V 4 bases and J 1 base; bases outside gene matches: 2. CDR3 protein: CASSPGQSYNEQFF. The CDR3 DNA is TGCGCCAGCAGCCCGGGACAGTCCTACAATGAGCAGTTCTTC.

The V and J genes are TRBV18 and TRBJ2-7; 7 nucleotides match TRBD2. V lost 6 bases to trimming and J lost 7 bases; unmatched junction nucleotides: 12. Per the germline V gene, CDR1 is KGHSH and CDR2 is LQKENI. CDR3 size: 14 residues. The CDR3, as DNA: TGTGCCAGCTCGACGGGAGGCCCCCCCGAAGAGCAGTACTTC. Amino acid sequence: CASSTGGPPEEQYF.

CDR3 bases: TGTGCCAGCAGACCCGGGACAGCGAACACTGAAGCTTTCTTT. Translation: CASRPGTANTEAFF. V usage is TRBV6-5 and J usage is TRBJ1-1, with 7 bases fitting TRBD1. V lost 6 bases, J lost 1 base, and 5 bases stayed unmatched. The CDR3 is made up of 14 amino acids. Germline assignment: CDR1 MNHEY and CDR2 SVGAGI.

The rearrangement joins TRBV13 to TRBJ1-2, with 9 nucleotides matching TRBD1. The CDR3 loop spans 15 amino acids. Per the germline V gene, CDR1 is PRHDT and CDR2 is FYEKMQ (reference sequence). J lost 0 bases, V lost 5 bases, and 4 bases had no gene match. The CDR3 nucleotides are TGTGCCAGCAGCGTGGGACAGGGAGCTAACTATGGCTACACCTTC. It encodes CASSVGQGANYGYTF. Drawing the rest from reference TRBV13 and TRBJ1-2, the complete variable domain is AAGVIQSPRHLIKEKRETATLKCYPIPRHDTVYWYQQGPGQDPQFLISFYEKMQSDKGSIPDRFSAQQFSDYHSELNMSSLELGDSALYFCASSVGQGANYGYTFGSGTRLTVV.

This chain joins TRBV29-1 and TRBJ1-2, with 7 bases aligning to TRBD1. The CDR3 consists of 14 residues. Losses at the gene ends were 6 bases for V and 0 bases for J; bases not matched to a gene: 7. Per germline, CDR1 SQVTM and CDR2 ANQGSEA. CDR3 region: CSVAAGTANYGYTF. The CDR3 coding sequence is TGCAGCGTCGCCGCAGGGACAGCTAACTATGGCTACACCTTC.

The chain is built from TRBV7-2 and TRBJ2-3, with 10 bases fitting TRBD2. The CDR3 is 17 residues long. Germline values: CDR1 SGHTA, CDR2 FQGNSA. Trimming cost V 5 bases and J 4 bases; bases outside gene matches: 12. The CDR3 here is CASSGFSAGGPADTQYF. The CDR3 DNA sequence: TGTGCCAGCAGCGGCTTCTCAGCGGGGGGGCCCGCAGATACGCAGTATTTT. Using reference TRBV7-2 and TRBJ2-3 for the parts outside the CDR3, the full variable domain is GAGVSQSPSNKVTEKGKDVELRCDPISGHTALYWYRQSLGQGLEFLIYFQGNSAPDKSGLPSDRFSAERTGGSVSTLTIQRTQQEDSAVYLCASSGFSAGGPADTQYFGPGTRLTVL.

The rearrangement joins TRBV6-6 to TRBJ1-5, with 7 bases that match TRBD1. The CDR3 spans 14 residues. Germline lookup yields CDR1 MNHNY and CDR2 SVGAGI (reference sequence). The J segment lost 5 bases and the V segment lost 7 bases, leaving 8 bases of the junction unmatched. The CDR3 DNA follows: TGTGCCAGCAATCCAACAGGGGCGGATCAGCCCCAGCATTTT. It encodes CASNPTGADQPQHF.

The genes are TRBV28 and TRBJ2-1; 9 bases match TRBD2. The J segment lost 8 bases and the V segment lost 8 bases, leaving 10 bases of the junction unmatched. There are 14 residues in the CDR3. CDR1 is MDHEN and CDR2 is SYDVKM in the germline V gene. CDR3 protein: CASWGTSLIDEQFF. CDR3 sequence (DNA): TGTGCCAGCTGGGGGACTAGCCTCATAGATGAGCAGTTCTTC.

The chain recombines TRBV7-9 with TRBJ1-2; TRBD1 matches 7 bases. Looked up from germline, CDR1 is SEHNR and CDR2 is FQNEAQ (reference sequence). This CDR3 has 16 amino acids. V lost 5 bases to trimming and J lost 8 bases; unmatched junction nucleotides: 17. CDR3 sequence reads: CASSQGDGRFLEGYTF. In DNA, the CDR3 is TGTGCCAGCAGCCAGGGGGACGGCCGTTTTTTGGAAGGCTACACCTTC. Variable domain in full (rest from reference TRBV7-9 and TRBJ1-2): DTGVSQNPRHKITKRGQNVTFRCDPISEHNRLYWYRQTLGQGPEFLTYFQNEAQLEKSRLLSDRFSAERPKGSFSTLEIQRTEQGDSAMYLCASSQGDGRFLEGYTFGSGTRLTVV.

This chain joins TRBV29-1 and TRBJ1-1; tentatively, D is TRBD1 (5 bases). Germline lookup yields CDR1 SQVTM and CDR2 ANQGSEA. V was pared by 5 bases and J by 0 bases, with 10 bases between. The CDR3 length is 13 residues. For the CDR3, the DNA is TGCAGCGTTCGGGGGGGGTTGAACACTGAAGCTTTCTTT. Its translation: CSVRGGLNTEAFF.